The 9 T cell receptor beta chains given below trace back to one sample, sequenced in a study of T cells in Graves' hyperthyroidism and ophthalmopathy. Amplification targeted TCR beta CDR3 regions from RNA transcripts. The HTBI primer set was used in a first-round RT-PCR of the TCR CDR3. From the multiplex PCR reads, TCRdb called clonotypes with MiXCR, one entry per CDR3 protein. The table lists about 640,000 distinct CDR3 sequences, 45% of them singletons. The sequenced sample consisted of peripheral blood or thyroid tissue (not recorded which). The receptor set was obtained from an adult man with Graves' disease, either hyperthyroidism or ophthalmopathy (not recorded which).

This clonotype was recorded a few times. The gene calls are TRBV6-6 and TRBJ2-5; 8 nucleotides align to TRBD1. The J segment lost 7 bases and the V segment lost 4 bases, leaving 5 bases of the junction unmatched. This CDR3 region has 13 residues. Looked up from germline, CDR1 is MNHNY and CDR2 is SVGAGI (reference sequence). For the CDR3, the DNA is TGTGCCAGCAGTTTGGACAGGGTAGGGACCCAGTACTTC. It codes for CASSLDRVGTQYF.

The chain joins TRBV29-1 to TRBJ2-7, with 7 positions matching TRBD1. Germline-derived CDR1 and CDR2 are SQVTM and ANQGSEA. With 6 bases clipped from V and 6 bases from J, the junction kept 11 bases outside the gene matches. The CDR3 is 13 amino acids. In DNA form, the CDR3 reads TGCAGCGTCGAACGGACAGGAGGAGTCGAGCAGTACTTC. It encodes CSVERTGGVEQYF.

There are many counts of this clonotype. The V call is TRBV7-2, the J call TRBJ1-5; 7 nucleotides align to TRBD1. The germline V gene has CDR1 SGHTA and CDR2 FQGNSA. The trim removed 1 base at V and 11 bases at J, leaving 5 bases unmatched. This CDR3 region has 13 residues. The CDR3 is CASSLEGATAQHF. CDR3 DNA: TGTGCCAGCAGCTTAGAGGGGGCCACGGCCCAGCATTTT.

This chain joins TRBV25-1 and TRBJ1-6, with D unresolved. Germline V lookup: CDR1 MGHDK, CDR2 SYGVNS. The CDR3 contains 15 residues. Deletions cut 9 bases from V and 8 bases from J, with 20 bases between. The CDR3, as DNA: TGTGCCAGAAGTCGCTCTCCGGCCGGGCATTCACCCCTCCACTTT. It codes for CARSRSPAGHSPLHF.

This clonotype was recorded a few times. J is TRBJ1-1 and V is TRBV2; D ambiguous. This CDR3 region has 16 residues. Between the trimmed V and J ends, which lost 3 bases and 0 bases, there was a span of 14 bases. Germline values: CDR1 SNHLY, CDR2 FYNNEI. The CDR3 DNA is TGTGCCAGCAGTGATATCGGGCGGGGTATGAACACTGAAGCTTTCTTT. This sequence encodes CASSDIGRGMNTEAFF. The full variable domain, completed using reference TRBV2 and TRBJ1-1, is EPEVTQTPSHQVTQMGQEVILRCVPISNHLYFYWYRQILGQKVEFLVSFYNNEISEKSEIFDDQFSVERPDGSNFTLKIRSTKLEDSAMYFCASSDIGRGMNTEAFFGQGTRLTVV.

The chain joins TRBV2 to TRBJ2-6; 10 bases fit TRBD1. The germline CDR1 and CDR2 sequences are SNHLY and FYNNEI. With 7 bases clipped from V and 2 bases from J, the junction kept 5 bases outside the gene matches. This CDR3 region has 16 residues. CDR3 nucleotides: TGTGCCAGCAACCGGGACAGGGGCCCTGGGGCCAACGTCCTGACTTTC. Translation: CASNRDRGPGANVLTF.

The chain combines TRBV2 with TRBJ1-2; the D is unclear. Germline-derived CDR1 and CDR2 are SNHLY and FYNNEI. The CDR3 has 12 residues. Trimming pared 7 bases from V and 4 bases from J, leaving 10 bases between. The CDR3 sequence is CASKSTGYGYTF. The CDR3 nucleotides are TGTGCCAGCAAGAGCACCGGCTATGGCTACACCTTC.

The gene calls are TRBV15 and TRBJ1-1; D may be TRBD1 (5 bases). This CDR3 comprises 14 residues. Looked up from germline, CDR1 is LNHNV and CDR2 is YYDKDF (reference sequence). The V and J ends lost 3 bases and 3 bases respectively, with 11 bases between them. The CDR3 is CATSSLDSDTEAFF. The CDR3 DNA reads TGTGCCACCAGCAGCTTAGACAGCGACACTGAAGCTTTCTTT.

This chain connects TRBV11-3 to TRBJ1-1; 7 bases agree with TRBD1. Germline-derived CDR1 and CDR2 are SGHNT and YENEEA. The CDR3 sequence is 11 residues long. Trimming at V came to 11 bases and at J to 1 base, leaving 1 base not matched to a gene. CDR3 nucleotides: TGTGCCGGGACAGCGAACACTGAAGCTTTCTTT. This sequence encodes CAGTANTEAFF.